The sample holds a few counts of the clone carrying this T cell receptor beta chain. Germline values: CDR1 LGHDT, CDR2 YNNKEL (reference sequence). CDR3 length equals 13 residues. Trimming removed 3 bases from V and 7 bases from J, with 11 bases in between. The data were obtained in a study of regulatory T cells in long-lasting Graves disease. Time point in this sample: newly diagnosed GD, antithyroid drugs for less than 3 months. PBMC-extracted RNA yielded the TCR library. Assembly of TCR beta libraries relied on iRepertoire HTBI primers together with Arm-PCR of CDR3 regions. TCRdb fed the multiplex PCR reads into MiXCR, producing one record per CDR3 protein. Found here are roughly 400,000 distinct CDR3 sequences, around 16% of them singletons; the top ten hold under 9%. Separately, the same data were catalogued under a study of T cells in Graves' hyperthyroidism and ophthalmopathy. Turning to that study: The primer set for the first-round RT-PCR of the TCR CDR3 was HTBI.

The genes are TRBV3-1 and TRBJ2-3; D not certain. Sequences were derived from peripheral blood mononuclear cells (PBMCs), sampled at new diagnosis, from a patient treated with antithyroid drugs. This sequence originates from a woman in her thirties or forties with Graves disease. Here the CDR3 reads CASSQGIANTQYF. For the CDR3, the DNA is TGTGCCAGCAGCCAGGGGATAGCAAATACGCAGTATTTT.